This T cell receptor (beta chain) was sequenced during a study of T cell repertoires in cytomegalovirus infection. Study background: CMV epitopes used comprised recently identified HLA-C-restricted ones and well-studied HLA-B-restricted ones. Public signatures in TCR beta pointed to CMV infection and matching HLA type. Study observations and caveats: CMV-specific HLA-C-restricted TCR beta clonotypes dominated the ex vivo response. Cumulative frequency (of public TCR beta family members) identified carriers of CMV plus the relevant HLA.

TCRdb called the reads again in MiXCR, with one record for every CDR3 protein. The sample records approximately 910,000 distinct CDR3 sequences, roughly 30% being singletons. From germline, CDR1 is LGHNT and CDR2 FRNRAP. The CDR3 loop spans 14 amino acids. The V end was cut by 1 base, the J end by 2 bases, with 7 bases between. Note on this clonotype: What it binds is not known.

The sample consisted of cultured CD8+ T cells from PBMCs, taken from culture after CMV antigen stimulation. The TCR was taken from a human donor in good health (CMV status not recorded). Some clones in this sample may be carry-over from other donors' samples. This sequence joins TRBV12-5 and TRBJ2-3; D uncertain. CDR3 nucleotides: TGTGCTAGTGGTTTGGCAGCTTACACAGATACGCAGTATTTT. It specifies CASGLAAYTDTQYF. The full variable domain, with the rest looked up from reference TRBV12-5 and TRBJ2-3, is DARVTQTPRHKVTEMGQEVTMRCQPILGHNTVFWYRQTMMQGLELLAYFRNRAPLDDSGMPKDRFSAEMPDATLATLKIQPSEPRDSAVYFCASGLAAYTDTQYFGPGTRLTVL.